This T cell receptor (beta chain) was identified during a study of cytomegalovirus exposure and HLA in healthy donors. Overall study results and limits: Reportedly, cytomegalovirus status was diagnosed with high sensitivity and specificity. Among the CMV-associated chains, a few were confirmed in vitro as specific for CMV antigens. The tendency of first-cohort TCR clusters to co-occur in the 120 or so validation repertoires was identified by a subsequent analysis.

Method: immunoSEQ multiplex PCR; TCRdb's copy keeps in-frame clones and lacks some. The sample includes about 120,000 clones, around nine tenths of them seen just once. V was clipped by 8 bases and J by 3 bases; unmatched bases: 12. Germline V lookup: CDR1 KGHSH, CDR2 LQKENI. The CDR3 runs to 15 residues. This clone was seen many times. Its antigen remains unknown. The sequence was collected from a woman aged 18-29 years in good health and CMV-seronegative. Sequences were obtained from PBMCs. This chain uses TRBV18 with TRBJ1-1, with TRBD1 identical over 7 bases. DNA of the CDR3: TGTGCCAGCCTCCCCAGGGGGAGGAAGGACACTGAAGCTTTCTTT. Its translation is CASLPRGRKDTEAFF.